The 27 T cell receptor beta chains below were found in one sample sequenced in a study of blood T cell repertoires in COVID-19. The method was immunoSEQ multiplex PCR; TCRdb's version includes in-frame clones alone and lacks a portion of them. The table records around 110,000 clones, approximately 90% of them present only once. Source material: peripheral blood. Receptor source: a human donor with active COVID-19. The donor label of this sample is uncertain.

The chain uses TRBV14 and TRBJ1-3; no reliable D call. Germline loops: CDR1 SGHDN, CDR2 FVKESK. CDR3 length: 15 residues. With 2 bases removed from V and 2 bases from J, the gap between germline ends came to 10 bases. CDR3 DNA: TGTGCCAGCAGCCAATTTCCGAGCCCTGGAAACACCATATATTTT. Protein: CASSQFPSPGNTIYF.

The chain joins TRBV11-2 to TRBJ1-1; a possible D gene is TRBD1 (6 bases). The CDR3 consists of 15 residues. CDR1 and CDR2 from the germline V gene are SGHAT and FQNNGV. The germline V and J ends were trimmed by 1 base and 2 bases, with 11 bases remaining between them. CDR3 DNA: TGTGCCAGCAGCTTAGGTAGGGGGACCAACACTGAAGCTTTCTTT. The encoded protein is CASSLGRGTNTEAFF.

The chain has TRBV28 and TRBJ1-5; 8 bases are shared with TRBD1. V was pared by 7 bases and J by 7 bases, with 12 bases of the junction left unmatched. Germline V CDR1 and CDR2: MDHEN, SYDVKM. The CDR3 is made up of 15 amino acids. The CDR3 region has the DNA TGTGCCAGCATCGGGAGCAGGGGGCTTAGACAGCCCCAGCATTTT. Its protein product is CASIGSRGLRQPQHF.

The table lists this clone with a few counts. The chain links TRBV4-1 to TRBJ2-7, with D possibly being TRBD2 (7 bases). This CDR3 spans 15 amino acids. Germline V gene lookup returns CDR1 MGHRA and CDR2 YSYEKL. V was cut by 1 base and J by 6 bases, with 16 bases left in between. The CDR3 bases are TGCGCCAGCAGCCAAGGGGCCACGGGGGGCCTCGAGCAGTACTTC. Encoded protein: CASSQGATGGLEQYF.

The chain joins TRBV7-2 to TRBJ2-3, with 9 positions matching TRBD2. Trimming cost V 0 bases and J 3 bases; bases outside gene matches: 1. Germline V CDR1 and CDR2: SGHTA, FQGNSA. The CDR3 has 15 residues. Written as DNA, the CDR3 is TGTGCCAGCAGCTTAGCCCTAGCGGGAACAGATACGCAGTATTTT. Encoded protein: CASSLALAGTDTQYF.

J is TRBJ2-1 and V is TRBV7-2; TRBD2 matches at 14 bases. CDR1 and CDR2 from the germline V gene are SGHTA and FQGNSA. This CDR3 spans 16 amino acids. The V gene end was trimmed by 2 bases and the J gene end by 9 bases; junction bases not matched to a gene: 6. The CDR3 reads CASSLRLAGGLIEQFF. CDR3 bases: TGTGCCAGCAGCTTAAGACTAGCGGGGGGGTTGATTGAGCAGTTCTTC.

V gene TRBV5-4 combines with J gene TRBJ2-7; 8 nucleotides match TRBD1. Trimming took 4 bases from V and 6 from J; bases not matched to a gene: 6. CDR3 length equals 13 residues. Germline CDR1 is SGHNT and CDR2 is YYREEE (reference sequence). The CDR3 loop is CASSTDRVGEQYF. CDR3 in DNA: TGTGCCAGCAGCACGGACAGGGTGGGCGAGCAGTACTTC.

V usage is TRBV27 and J usage is TRBJ2-2; 8 bases fit TRBD1. Germline loops: CDR1 MNHEY, CDR2 SMNVEV (reference sequence). The CDR3 extends over 18 amino acids. J was trimmed by 3 bases and V by 2 bases; bases with no gene match: 11. CDR3 in amino acids: CASSLRGSDRVDTGELFF. For the CDR3, the DNA is TGTGCCAGCAGTTTAAGGGGATCGGACAGGGTCGACACCGGGGAGCTGTTTTTT.

The rearrangement links TRBV14 to TRBJ2-5; the D gene is possibly TRBD1 (7 bases). Germline CDR1 reads SGHDN; CDR2 reads FVKESK. V was cut by 3 bases and J by 1 base, with 15 bases left in between. This CDR3 is built from 16 residues. The CDR3 here is CASSHPPEGAQETQYF. The CDR3 coding sequence is TGTGCCAGCAGCCACCCCCCGGAGGGGGCCCAAGAGACCCAGTACTTC.

The rearrangement links TRBV5-1 to TRBJ2-1, with D possibly being TRBD2 (5 bases). The CDR3 runs 18 residues. V lost 3 bases and J lost 0, with 19 bases in between. Looked up from germline, CDR1 is SGHRS and CDR2 is YFSETQ. CDR3 region: CASSSGLDVRSSYNEQFF. The CDR3 coding sequence is TGCGCCAGCAGCTCTGGACTGGACGTACGGTCCTCCTACAATGAGCAGTTCTTC.

This clone appeared a single time. The chain uses TRBV4-3 and TRBJ2-7; 9 positions match TRBD1. The CDR3 consists of 14 residues. Germline assignment: CDR1 LGHNA and CDR2 YSLEER. V lost 3 bases, J lost 4 bases, and 4 bases stayed unmatched. CDR3 sequence (DNA): TGCGCCAGCAGCCAGGGGACAGGGAGATACGAGCAGTACTTC. This codes for CASSQGTGRYEQYF.

The chain employs TRBV5-1 and TRBJ2-2, with TRBD2 as a possible D gene (5 bases). The CDR3 spans 15 residues. V was shortened by 1 base and J by 0 bases, with 7 bases between the two germline ends. Per germline, CDR1 SGHRS and CDR2 YFSETQ. The CDR3 DNA reads TGCGCCAGCAGCTTGCGGACTGCGAACACCGGGGAGCTGTTTTTT. Translation: CASSLRTANTGELFF.

Comment on this clone: The junction departs from germline at one end; a sequencing error may be responsible. The V call is TRBV20-1, the J call TRBJ2-7, with D possibly being TRBD2 (5 bases). This CDR3 is built from 11 residues. Germline CDR1 reads DFQATT; CDR2 reads SNEGSKA (reference sequence). The CDR3 bases are TGCAGTGCTAGAGGCCCGGGGAAGGCAAACTTC. Translation gives CSARGPGKANF.

The chain has TRBV18 and TRBJ2-1; no clear D. The V and J ends lost 3 bases and 13 bases respectively, with 13 bases between them. The CDR3 spans 12 residues. CDR1 KGHSH and CDR2 LQKENI come from the germline V gene. This CDR3 reads CASSPDQRSQFF. As DNA, the CDR3 is TGTGCCAGCTCACCGGATCAGCGTTCTCAGTTCTTC. Full variable domain (rest looked up from reference TRBV18 and TRBJ2-1): NAGVMQNPRHLVRRRGQEARLRCSPMKGHSHVYWYRQLPEEGLKFMVYLQKENIIDESGMPKERFSAEFPKEGPSILRIQQVVRGDSAAYFCASSPDQRSQFFGPGTRLTVL.

This clone was counted only a few times. This chain connects TRBV18 to TRBJ2-7, with 7 bases fitting TRBD1. The CDR3 extends over 12 amino acids. The V segment lost 5 bases and the J segment 5 bases; nucleotides outside the gene matches: 3. Germline values: CDR1 KGHSH, CDR2 LQKENI. The CDR3 DNA follows: TGTGCCAGCTCATACAGGGGCAACGAGCAGTACTTC. Amino acids: CASSYRGNEQYF.

The V call is TRBV6-2 or TRBV6-3, the J call TRBJ2-2, with D hard to call. With 5 bases removed from V and 7 bases from J, the gap between germline ends came to 11 bases. The CDR3 is 13 residues long. Germline V CDR1 and CDR2: MNHEY, SVGEGT. The CDR3 protein is CASSHLRGGELFF. CDR3 nucleotide sequence: TGTGCCAGCAGTCATCTAAGAGGCGGGGAGCTGTTTTTT.

V gene TRBV7-9 combines with J gene TRBJ1-1; D might be TRBD1 (6 bases). This CDR3 region has 19 residues. Trimming removed 3 bases from V and 5 bases from J, with 28 bases in between. The germline V gene has CDR1 SEHNR and CDR2 FQNEAQ (reference sequence). This chain's CDR3 is CASSFLSFGGADLGTEAFF. The CDR3 bases are TGTGCCAGCAGCTTTCTAAGTTTCGGGGGGGCGGACCTCGGGACTGAAGCTTTCTTT.

The chain couples TRBV18 to TRBJ2-3; TRBD2 matches at 8 bases. There are 15 residues in the CDR3. Losses at the gene ends were 0 bases for V and 4 bases for J; bases not matched to a gene: 3. Looked up from germline, CDR1 is KGHSH and CDR2 is LQKENI. The chain's CDR3 is CASSPPTGGADTQYF. The CDR3 nucleotides are TGTGCCAGCTCACCACCGACCGGGGGGGCAGATACGCAGTATTTT.

Only one count was recorded for this clone. The V gene is TRBV3-1 (or the pseudogene TRBV3-2), the J gene TRBJ1-6; the match to TRBD1 covers 9 bases. The CDR3 consists of 18 residues. The germline gives CDR1 LGHDT, CDR2 YNNKEL (reference sequence). V gave up 1 base and J gave up 1 base; unmatched junction bases: 5. DNA for the CDR3: TGTGCCAGCAGCCAAGCCTACAGGGGGCAGTCCTATAATTCACCCCTCCACTTT. Protein: CASSQAYRGQSYNSPLHF.

The chain links TRBV27 to TRBJ1-2, with 10 bases fitting TRBD1. The germline gives CDR1 MNHEY, CDR2 SMNVEV (reference sequence). The CDR3 loop spans 17 amino acids. V lost 0 bases and J lost 0; bases outside the gene matches: 4. This CDR3 reads CASSLSIGQGANYGYTF. The DNA of the CDR3 is TGTGCCAGCAGTTTATCTATTGGACAGGGGGCTAACTATGGCTACACCTTC.

The chain recombines TRBV28 with TRBJ1-6; a weak D match, TRBD1 (5 bases). Trimming shortened V by 5 bases and J by 7 bases, and 18 bases separated the two germline ends. The germline gives CDR1 MDHEN, CDR2 SYDVKM. The CDR3 is 16 residues long. CDR3 loop: CASSRLLGVQNSPLHF. In nucleotides, the CDR3 is TGTGCCAGCAGTCGTCTTTTAGGGGTACAAAATTCACCCCTCCACTTT.

This clone came up many times. The J gene is TRBJ1-4, the V gene TRBV10-3; no definite D call. Deletions cut 9 bases from V and 0 bases from J, with 11 bases between. CDR1 ENHRY and CDR2 SYGVKD come from the germline V gene. CDR3 length: 14 residues. In DNA form, the CDR3 reads TGTGCCATACCGTACAGTGCAACTAATGAAAAACTGTTTTTT. Protein sequence: CAIPYSATNEKLFF.

The gene calls are TRBV4-1 and TRBJ2-7; D gene uncertain. The CDR3 loop spans 13 amino acids. CDR1 is MGHRA, CDR2 YSYEKL, per germline. V lost 1 base, J lost 1 base, and 5 bases lay in between. The CDR3 nucleotides are TGCGCCAGCAGCCAAGCCAGGTCCTACGAGCAGTACTTC. Translating gives CASSQARSYEQYF.

The chain carries TRBV9 and TRBJ1-4, with 9 bases lining up with TRBD1. Germline CDR1 and CDR2: SGDLS and YYNGEE. This CDR3 comprises 16 residues. Trimming at V came to 2 bases and at J to 8 bases, leaving 10 bases not matched to a gene. The CDR3, as DNA: TGTGCCAGCAGCGTGGAACCGGGACAGGGCGGCGAAAAACTGTTTTTT. The encoded protein is CASSVEPGQGGEKLFF.

This chain links TRBV12-3 or TRBV12-4 with TRBJ2-7, with D maybe TRBD2 (6 bases). V was trimmed by 6 bases and J by 6 bases, leaving 9 bases between them. The CDR3 contains 11 residues. The CDR3 sequence: CASSRRGEQYF. In DNA form, the CDR3 reads TGTGCCAGCAGCCGGAGGGGCGAGCAGTACTTC.

V is TRBV18 and J is TRBJ2-7; 9 nucleotides match TRBD1. This CDR3 is 16 amino acids long. CDR1 KGHSH and CDR2 LQKENI come from the germline V gene. Losses at the gene ends were 3 bases for V and 5 bases for J; bases not matched to a gene: 11. CDR3 region: CASSPYFGTGFNEQYF. Here the CDR3 DNA reads TGTGCCAGCTCACCGTATTTTGGGACAGGGTTTAACGAGCAGTACTTC. Complete variable domain (other parts from reference TRBV18 and TRBJ2-7): NAGVMQNPRHLVRRRGQEARLRCSPMKGHSHVYWYRQLPEEGLKFMVYLQKENIIDESGMPKERFSAEFPKEGPSILRIQQVVRGDSAAYFCASSPYFGTGFNEQYFGPGTRLTVT.

This clone appeared once. This chain uses TRBV3-1 (or the pseudogene TRBV3-2) with TRBJ1-5; 9 bases fit TRBD1. Trimming removed 3 bases from V and 4 bases from J; junction bases left unmatched: 7. The length of the CDR3 is 16 residues. Germline V gene data show CDR1 as LGHDT and CDR2 as YNNKEL (reference sequence). The CDR3 bases are TGTGCCAGCAGCCAGGTGCGGGACAGGGATAATCAGCCCCAGCATTTT. Amino acid sequence: CASSQVRDRDNQPQHF.